The following is a T cell receptor beta chain sequence with its context. As originally analysed: Amplification of reference gene primers was used by the study to estimate nucleated cell counts. Only in-frame clones appear in the TCRdb table, and some are missing; sequencing was by immunoSEQ multiplex PCR. V, J and clone size are taken as reported in that table, and D and trimming were inferred from the DNA itself. The sample yields some 300,000 clones, around 90% seen once. Enrollment of patients from Seattle took place during active infection, with longitudinal follow-up. The data are from a study of blood T cell repertoires in COVID-19. At the level of the study: Samples came from the United States, Italy and Spain, spanning acute and convalescent COVID-19.

This receptor was taken from a woman aged 45-65 years with COVID-19, enrolled during active disease. The source material was peripheral blood.

The chain's CDR3 is CASSSTGAGNTIYF. Here the CDR3 DNA reads TGTGCCAGCAGTTCGACGGGGGCTGGAAACACCATATATTTT. This chain uses TRBV6-5 with TRBJ1-3; D might be TRBD1 (5 bases). Germline lookup yields CDR1 MNHEY and CDR2 SVGAGI. The CDR3 spans 14 residues. V lost 4 bases, J lost 2 bases, and 9 bases lay in between.